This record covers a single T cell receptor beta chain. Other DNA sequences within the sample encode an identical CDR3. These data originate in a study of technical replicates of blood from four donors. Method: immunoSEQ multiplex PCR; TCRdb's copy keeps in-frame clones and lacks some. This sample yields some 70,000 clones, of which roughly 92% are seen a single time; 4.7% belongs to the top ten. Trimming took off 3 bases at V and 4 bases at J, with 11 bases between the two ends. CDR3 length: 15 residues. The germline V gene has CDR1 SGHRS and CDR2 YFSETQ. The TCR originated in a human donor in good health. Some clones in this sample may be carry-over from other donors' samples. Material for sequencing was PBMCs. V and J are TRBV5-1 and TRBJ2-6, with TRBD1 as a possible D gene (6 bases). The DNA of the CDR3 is TGCGCCAGCAGCTCCACCGGGACAGGGGCCAACGTCCTGACTTTC. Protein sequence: CASSSTGTGANVLTF.